This TCR beta chain was obtained from a study of cytomegalovirus exposure and HLA in healthy donors. Study as a whole: Early on, a data release was issued that held about 85 million unique TCRs from HLA-typed donors. Study results and limitations: When a later analysis compared HLA-associated TCR beta chains with equally common others, the HLA-associated chains turned out to be more clonally expanded and to have lower generation probabilities. Some TCR beta chains (164 of them) were listed as cytomegalovirus-associated.

V shed 3 bases and J 7 bases; nucleotides not matched to a gene: 5. Germline V CDR1 and CDR2: ENHRY, SYGVKD. The CDR3 is 16 residues long. Primers included in the PCR were 60 Vbeta and 13 Jbeta primers. Clones were sequenced by immunoSEQ multiplex PCR, and TCRdb holds only the in-frame ones, with some missing. The sample holds fewer than 95,000 clones, roughly two thirds seen once. A word on this clone: As yet, its antigen is unknown.

The rearrangement links TRBV10-3 to TRBJ2-2; 13 nucleotides line up with TRBD2. What was sequenced was PBMCs. The sequence was collected from a woman aged 30 to 39 in good health and CMV-seronegative. CDR3 loop: CAISDPGTSGVGELFF. As DNA, the CDR3 is TGTGCCATCAGTGACCCCGGGACTAGCGGGGTCGGGGAGCTGTTTTTT.